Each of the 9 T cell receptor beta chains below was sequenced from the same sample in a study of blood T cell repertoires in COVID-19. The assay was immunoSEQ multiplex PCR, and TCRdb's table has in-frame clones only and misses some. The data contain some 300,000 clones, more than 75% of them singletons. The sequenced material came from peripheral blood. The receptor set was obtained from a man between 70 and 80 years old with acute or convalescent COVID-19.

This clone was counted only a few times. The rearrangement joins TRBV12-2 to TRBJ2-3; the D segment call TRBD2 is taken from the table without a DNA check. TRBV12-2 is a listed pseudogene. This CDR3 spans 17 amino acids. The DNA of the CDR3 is TGTGCAAGTCGCTCCCGATGGCCGAGCGGGGGCACAGATACGCAGTATTTT. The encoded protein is CASRSRWPSGGTDTQYF.

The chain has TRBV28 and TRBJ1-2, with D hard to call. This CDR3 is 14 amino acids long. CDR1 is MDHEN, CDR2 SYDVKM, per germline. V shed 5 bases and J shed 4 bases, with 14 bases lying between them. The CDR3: CASSLRWWSYGYTF. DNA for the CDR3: TGTGCCAGCAGTCTCCGGTGGTGGAGCTATGGCTACACCTTC.

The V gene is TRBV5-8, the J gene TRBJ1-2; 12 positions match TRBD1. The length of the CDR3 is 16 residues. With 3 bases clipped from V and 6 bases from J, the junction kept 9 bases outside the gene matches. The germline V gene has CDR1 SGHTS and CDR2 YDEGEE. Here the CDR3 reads CASSSTGTGGLDGYTF. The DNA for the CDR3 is TGTGCCAGCAGCTCCACCGGGACAGGGGGCTTAGATGGCTACACCTTC. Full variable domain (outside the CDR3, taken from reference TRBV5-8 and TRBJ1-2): EAGVTQSPTHLIKTRGQQATLRCSPISGHTSVYWYQQALGLGLQFLLWYDEGEERNRGNFPPRFSGRQFPNYSSELNVNALELEDSALYLCASSSTGTGGLDGYTFGSGTRLTVV.

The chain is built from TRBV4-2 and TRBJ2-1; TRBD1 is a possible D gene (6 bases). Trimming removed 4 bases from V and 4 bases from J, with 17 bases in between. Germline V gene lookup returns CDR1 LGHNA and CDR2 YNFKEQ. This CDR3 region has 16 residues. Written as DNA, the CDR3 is TGTGCCAGCAGCCCCGGCCATTTCGACAGGTACAATGAGCAGTTCTTC. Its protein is CASSPGHFDRYNEQFF.

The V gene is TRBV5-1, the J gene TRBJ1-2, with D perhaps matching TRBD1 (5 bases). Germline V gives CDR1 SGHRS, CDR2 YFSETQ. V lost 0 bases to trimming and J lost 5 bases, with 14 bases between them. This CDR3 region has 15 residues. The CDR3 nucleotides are TGCGCCAGCAGCTTGGAGCCGGGGGTTCAGTATGGCTACACCTTC. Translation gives CASSLEPGVQYGYTF. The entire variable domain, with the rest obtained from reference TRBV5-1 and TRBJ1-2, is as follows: KAGVTQTPRYLIKTRGQQVTLSCSPISGHRSVSWYQQTPGQGLQFLFEYFSETQRNKGNFPGRFSGRQFSNSRSEMNVSTLELGDSALYLCASSLEPGVQYGYTFGSGTRLTVV.

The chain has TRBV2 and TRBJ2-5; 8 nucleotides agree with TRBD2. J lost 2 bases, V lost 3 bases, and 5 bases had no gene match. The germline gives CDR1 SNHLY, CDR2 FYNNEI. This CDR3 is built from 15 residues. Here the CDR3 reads CASSDSGTRQETQYF. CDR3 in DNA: TGTGCCAGCAGTGACTCGGGGACTAGGCAAGAGACCCAGTACTTC.

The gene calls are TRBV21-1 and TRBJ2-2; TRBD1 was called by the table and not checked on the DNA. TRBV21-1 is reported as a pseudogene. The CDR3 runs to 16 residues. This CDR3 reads CASSKADRPSTGELFF. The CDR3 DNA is TGTGCCAGCAGCAAAGCGGACAGGCCCAGCACCGGGGAGCTGTTTTTT.

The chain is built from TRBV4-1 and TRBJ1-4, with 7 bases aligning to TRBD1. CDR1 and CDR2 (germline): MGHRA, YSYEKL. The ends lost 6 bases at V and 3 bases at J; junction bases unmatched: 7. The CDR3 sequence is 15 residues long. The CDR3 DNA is TGCGCCAGCAGTCGAACCGGGACAGCTAATGAAAAACTGTTTTTT. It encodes CASSRTGTANEKLFF.

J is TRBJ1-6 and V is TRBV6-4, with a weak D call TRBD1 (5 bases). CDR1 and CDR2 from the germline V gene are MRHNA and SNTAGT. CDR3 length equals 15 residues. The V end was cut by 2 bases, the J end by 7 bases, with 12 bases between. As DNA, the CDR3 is TGTGCCAGCAGTGACACCCGGGGGGTAAATTCACCCCTCCACTTT. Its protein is CASSDTRGVNSPLHF.